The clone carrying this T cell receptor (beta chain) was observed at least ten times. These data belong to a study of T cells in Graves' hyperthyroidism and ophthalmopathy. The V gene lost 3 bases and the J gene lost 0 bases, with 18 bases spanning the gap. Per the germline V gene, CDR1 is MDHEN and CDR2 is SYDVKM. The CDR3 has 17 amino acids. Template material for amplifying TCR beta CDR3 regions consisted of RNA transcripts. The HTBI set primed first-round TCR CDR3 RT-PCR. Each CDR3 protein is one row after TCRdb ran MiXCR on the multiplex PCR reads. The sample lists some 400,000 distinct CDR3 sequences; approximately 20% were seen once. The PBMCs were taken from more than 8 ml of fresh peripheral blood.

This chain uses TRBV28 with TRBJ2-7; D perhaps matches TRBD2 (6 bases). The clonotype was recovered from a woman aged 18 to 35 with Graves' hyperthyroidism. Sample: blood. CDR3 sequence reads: CASSFGGGADSSYEQYF. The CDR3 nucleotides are TGTGCCAGCAGTTTTGGGGGAGGAGCAGACAGCTCCTACGAGCAGTACTTC. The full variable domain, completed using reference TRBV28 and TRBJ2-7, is DVKVTQSSRYLVKRTGEKVFLECVQDMDHENMFWYRQDPGLGLRLIYFSYDVKMKEKGDIPEGYSVSREKKERFSLILESASTNQTSMYLCASSFGGGADSSYEQYFGPGTRLTVT.